Listed below are T cell receptor beta chains from one sample, sequenced in a study of blood T cells in healthy people across ages. Each CDR3 protein is one row after TCRdb ran MiXCR on the 5' RACE reads. The table shows some 900,000 distinct CDR3 sequences, with about 30% occurring only once. Material for sequencing was blood. Every receptor here comes from a woman of 80 years or more in good health. Both conserved end residues are part of each CDR3. Each record gives: J gene, V gene, clone size, D gene, CDR3 protein, CDR3 DNA. D genes are given only for firm matches. Some rows mark clone size as missing; the rest say once, few, many or name a class of expanded clone.

>TRBJ2-2|TRBV29-1|many|TRBD1
CSVGQGANTGELFF
TGCAGCGTTGGACAGGGGGCGAACACCGGGGAGCTGTTTTTT
>TRBJ2-7|TRBV20-1|many|NA
CSAREPGPYEQYF
TGCAGTGCCCGAGAACCGGGTCCCTACGAGCAGTACTTC
>TRBJ2-2|TRBV5-1|few|NA
CASSPGLGTGELFF
TGCGCCAGCAGCCCGGGATTAGGCACCGGGGAGCTGTTTTTT
>TRBJ2-1|TRBV12-3/TRBV12-4|NA|TRBD1
CASSSPEGQGSDEQFF
TGTGCCAGCAGTTCTCCTGAGGGACAGGGTAGCGATGAGCAGTTCTTC
>TRBJ2-1|TRBV11-2|NA|TRBD1
CASTADGTGGNEQFF
TGTGCCAGCACCGCGGATGGGACAGGGGGCAATGAGCAGTTCTTC
>TRBJ2-1|TRBV7-2|once|TRBD1
CASSVRGTGGTNEQFF
TGTGCCAGCAGCGTCCGTGGGACAGGGGGGACTAATGAGCAGTTCTTC
>TRBJ1-2|TRBV6-5|few|TRBD1
CASSHNTGTGVYGYTF
TGTGCCAGCAGTCACAATACCGGGACAGGGGTCTATGGCTACACCTTC
>TRBJ1-5|TRBV30|few|NA
CAWSAGQGYQPQHF
TGTGCCTGGAGTGCCGGCCAGGGGTATCAGCCCCAGCATTTT
>TRBJ1-1|TRBV18|NA|NA
CASSPRQAEYTEAFF
TGTGCCAGCTCACCGCGACAGGCGGAGTACACTGAAGCTTTCTTT
>TRBJ2-7|TRBV7-2|few|TRBD1
CASSIPQGGVNEQYF
TGTGCCAGCAGCATACCACAGGGGGGTGTCAATGAGCAGTACTTC
>TRBJ2-4|TRBV6-5|many|NA
CASNSQGGGEYGIQYF
TGTGCCAGCAACTCCCAAGGGGGGGGCGAGTACGGCATTCAGTACTTC
>TRBJ2-3|TRBV7-2|many|NA
CASRAVVDTQYF
TGTGCCAGCAGAGCGGTGGTAGATACGCAGTATTTT
>TRBJ2-1|TRBV6-6|many|NA
CASSYEGFSYNEQFF
TGTGCCAGCAGTTACGAGGGCTTCTCCTACAATGAGCAGTTCTTC
>TRBJ2-6|TRBV6-5|many|NA
CASSYLAIGYSGANVLTF
TGTGCCAGCAGTTACTTGGCGATTGGGTACTCTGGGGCCAACGTCCTGACTTTC
>TRBJ1-2|TRBV20-1|NA|NA
CSARDLPGGYGYTF
TGCAGTGCTAGAGATCTGCCCGGGGGCTATGGCTACACCTTC
>TRBJ2-1|TRBV10-3|many|NA
CAITRDSSYNEQFF
TGTGCCATCACACGGGACTCCTCCTACAATGAGCAGTTCTTC
>TRBJ1-2|TRBV2|many|TRBD1
CASSAPTGFYGYTF
TGTGCCAGCAGTGCACCGACAGGGTTCTATGGCTACACCTTC
>TRBJ1-5|TRBV5-1|many|NA
CASSLEGVAGDSNQPQHF
TGCGCCAGCAGCTTGGAGGGGGTGGCAGGAGATAGCAATCAGCCCCAGCATTTT
>TRBJ2-2|TRBV20-1|many|TRBD1
CSAEGQRIGELFF
TGCAGTGCTGAGGGACAGCGTATCGGGGAGCTGTTTTTT
>TRBJ1-3|TRBV7-2|NA|NA
CASSRRTPGVNFGNTIYF
TGTGCCAGCAGCCGTAGGACCCCGGGGGTAAACTTTGGAAACACCATATATTTT
>TRBJ2-1|TRBV25-1|few|TRBD1
CASISTGAREEQFF
TGTGCCAGCATTTCGACAGGGGCCCGCGAGGAGCAGTTCTTC
>TRBJ2-5|TRBV28|many|TRBD1
CASSSSSGQGHETQYF
TGTGCCAGCAGTTCATCTTCGGGACAGGGGCACGAGACCCAGTACTTC
>TRBJ2-1|TRBV6-2/TRBV6-3|many|NA
CASSLSPSGTIYNEQFF
TGTGCCAGCAGTCTATCTCCCTCGGGGACAATTTACAATGAGCAGTTCTTC